What follows is one TCR beta chain and its context. Its specificity is not known. This CDR3 fails to terminate in the conserved phenylalanine or tryptophan, so it likely reflects a read error. This sample is drawn from a study of tumor-infiltrating lymphocytes in primary liver carcinoma. About the study: Participating patients were men and women between 30 and 69 years old.

It was from 20-30 mg of unsorted bulk tissue that RNA and DNA were co-extracted. Every tumor specimen contained over 85% viable tumor cells. The CDR3 spans 13 residues. Germline values: CDR1 WSHSY, CDR2 SAAADI. Points from the study as a whole: Tumors significantly exceeded blood in top-250-clone fraction (p = 0.039).

Production of TCR beta cDNA used 500 ng total RNA together with a constant-region primer. Generation of the TCR beta libraries relied on three nested multiplex PCR rounds using slightly modified ARM-PCR. The first two PCR rounds used TRBV1-TRBV30 primers with a Cbeta primer, roughly 10 cycles each. One entry per CDR3 protein, called by TCRdb with MiXCR from the multiplex PCR reads. The table lists under 45,000 distinct CDR3 sequences, 70% to 80% of them singletons, with 15% to 20% in the top ten. The rearrangement links TRBV10-2 to TRBJ1-1; D is ambiguous. This TCR derives from a man in his forties with primary liver carcinoma and hepatitis B virus infection. The specimen sequenced was liver tumor tissue from sampling region 4. Subset given: tumor region T4, right-lateral pole. The CDR3: CASSEVENTKAFL. The CDR3, as DNA: TGCGCCAGCAGTGAGGTAGAAAACACTAAAGCTTTCCTT.